One sample yielded the 9 T cell receptor beta chains listed below, sequenced in a study of blood T cell repertoires in COVID-19 (dated by TCRdb to 2018 to 2020). Libraries were made using the immunoSEQ multiplex PCR assay. The immuneACCESS repertoire file appears here via TCRdb, limited to in-frame rearrangements. These files lack a portion of the clones; in checked studies, under half of the deficit traces to unresolved V genes, and the cause of the others is not known. The table for this sample lists around 75,000 clones; roughly 78% of them were counted only once. The ten most abundant clones make up about 5% of the sample. Sequences were obtained from peripheral blood. Source of these receptors: an elderly woman with active or convalescent COVID-19.

J is TRBJ2-5 and V is TRBV5-1, with 11 positions matching TRBD2. The CDR3 length is 18 residues. V lost 3 bases, J lost 5 bases, and 15 bases stayed unmatched. Germline CDR1 is SGHRS and CDR2 is YFSETQ. This CDR3 reads CASSYSGLAAGVPETQYF. The CDR3 coding sequence is TGCGCCAGCAGCTACTCGGGACTAGCGGCTGGAGTTCCCGAGACCCAGTACTTC.

This clone was picked up one time. Different DNA sequences within this sample yield the same CDR3. The chain joins TRBV24-1 to TRBJ2-1; 8 bases map to TRBD1. This CDR3 is 15 amino acids long. V gave up 4 bases and J gave up 4 bases; unmatched junction bases: 5. Germline V CDR1 and CDR2: KGHDR, SFDVKD. The CDR3 region is CATSDRQGSYNEQFF. CDR3 in DNA: TGTGCCACCAGTGACCGACAGGGGTCTTACAATGAGCAGTTCTTC.

The V gene is TRBV5-6, the J gene TRBJ2-2; D is unresolved. The CDR3 totals 13 residues. Trimming cost V 5 bases and J 7 bases, with 12 bases left between them. Germline-derived CDR1 and CDR2 are SGHDT and YYEEEE. CDR3 amino acids: CASSRLEIGELFF. CDR3 sequence (DNA): TGTGCCAGCAGTCGGCTAGAAATCGGGGAGCTGTTTTTT.

The V gene is TRBV7-9, the J gene TRBJ1-1; 9 positions match TRBD1. The CDR3 runs to 14 residues. The germline CDR1 and CDR2 sequences are SEHNR and FQNEAQ (reference sequence). V was clipped by 5 bases and J by 1 base; unmatched bases: 2. In DNA form, the CDR3 reads TGTGCCAGCAGCCGGGACAGGGCGAACACTGAAGCTTTCTTT. It translates to CASSRDRANTEAFF. Full variable domain (rest looked up from reference TRBV7-9 and TRBJ1-1): DTGVSQNPRHKITKRGQNVTFRCDPISEHNRLYWYRQTLGQGPEFLTYFQNEAQLEKSRLLSDRFSAERPKGSFSTLEIQRTEQGDSAMYLCASSRDRANTEAFFGQGTRLTVV.

This sequence joins TRBV24-1 and TRBJ2-1, with D possibly matching TRBD1 (6 bases). In germline, CDR1 is KGHDR, CDR2 SFDVKD. The CDR3 length is 12 residues. Trimming left V 5 bases short and J 7 bases short, with 8 bases between. CDR3 in amino acids: CATSGGQNEQFF. The CDR3 bases are TGTGCCACCAGTGGTGGACAGAATGAGCAGTTCTTC.

The chain links TRBV6-5 to TRBJ2-1; 9 bases fit TRBD2. Germline CDR1 and CDR2: MNHEY and SVGAGI. The CDR3 contains 15 residues. V shed 7 bases and J 2 bases; nucleotides not matched to a gene: 6. The CDR3 reads CASKTRGGAYNEQFF. The CDR3, as DNA: TGTGCCAGCAAAACCCGCGGGGGGGCCTACAATGAGCAGTTCTTC.

The CDR3 DNA reads as TGTGCCAGCAGGGATGGGACAGGAGTGTTTACTATCTATGGCTACACCTTC. The encoded protein is CASRDGTGVFTIYGYTF. The chain uses TRBV7-9 and TRBJ1-2; 8 positions match TRBD1. Unmatched junction bases numbered 16, after V lost 6 bases and J lost 4 bases. Germline V lookup: CDR1 SEHNR, CDR2 FQNEAQ (reference sequence). The CDR3 is made up of 17 amino acids. Full variable domain (remainder filled in from reference TRBV7-9 and TRBJ1-2): DTGVSQNPRHKITKRGQNVTFRCDPISEHNRLYWYRQTLGQGPEFLTYFQNEAQLEKSRLLSDRFSAERPKGSFSTLEIQRTEQGDSAMYLCASRDGTGVFTIYGYTFGSGTRLTVV.

The chain is built from TRBV6-5 and TRBJ2-3; 9 bases match TRBD2. The germline V gene has CDR1 MNHEY and CDR2 SVGAGI. This CDR3 is 14 amino acids long. The trim removed 8 bases at V and 3 bases at J, leaving 6 bases unmatched. In nucleotides, the CDR3 is TGTGCCAGCGCGGCTAGCGGGGCGACAGATACGCAGTATTTT. It specifies CASAASGATDTQYF.

This chain uses TRBV5-5 with TRBJ2-5; tentatively, D is TRBD2 (7 bases). The CDR3 has 17 residues. The germline V gene encodes CDR1 SGHKS and CDR2 YYEKEE (reference sequence). With 0 bases removed from V and 7 bases from J, the gap between germline ends came to 22 bases. Here the CDR3 DNA reads TGTGCCAGCAGCTTGGAACCCGGGGGGCAGGGGTACGTGACCCAGTACTTC. Translation gives CASSLEPGGQGYVTQYF.